This T cell receptor (beta chain) originates from a study of cytomegalovirus exposure and HLA in healthy donors. Study-level results: Cytomegalovirus association was listed for 164 TCR beta chains.

Remarks on this clone: Its matching antigen is unknown.

Primers for the PCR totalled 60 Vbeta and 13 Jbeta. Sequencing used immunoSEQ multiplex PCR; TCRdb keeps in-frame clones, though not all of them. The repertoire has 150,000 to 200,000 clones, roughly 77% of them found once; the top ten carry around 2%. Trimming took 2 bases from V and 3 from J; bases not matched to a gene: 7. The CDR3 covers 15 residues. Germline CDR1 reads SGDLS; CDR2 reads YYNGEE. The chain has TRBV9 and TRBJ2-7, with 8 bases that match TRBD2. Material for sequencing was PBMCs. The receptor's source is a man between 45 and 60 years old in good health and CMV-seropositive. CDR3 amino acids: CASSVSGGAVYEQYF. For the CDR3, the DNA is TGTGCCAGCAGCGTTTCCGGGGGGGCCGTCTACGAGCAGTACTTC.